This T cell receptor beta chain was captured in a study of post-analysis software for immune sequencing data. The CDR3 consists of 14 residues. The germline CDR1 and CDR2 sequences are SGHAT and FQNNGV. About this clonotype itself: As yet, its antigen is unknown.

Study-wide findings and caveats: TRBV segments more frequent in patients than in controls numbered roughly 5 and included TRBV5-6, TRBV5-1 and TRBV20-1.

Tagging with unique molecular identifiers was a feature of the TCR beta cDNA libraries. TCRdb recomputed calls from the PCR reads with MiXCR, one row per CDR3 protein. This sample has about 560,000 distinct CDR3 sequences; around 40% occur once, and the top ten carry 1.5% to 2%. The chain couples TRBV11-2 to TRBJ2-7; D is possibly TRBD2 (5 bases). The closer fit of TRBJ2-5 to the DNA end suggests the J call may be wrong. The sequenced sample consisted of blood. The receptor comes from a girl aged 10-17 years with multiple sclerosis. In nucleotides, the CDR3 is TGTGCCAGCAGCTTAAACCGGGGTACAGAGACCCAGTACTTC. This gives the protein CASSLNRGTETQYF.